A single sample is the source of the 25 T cell receptor beta chains below, sequenced in a study of cytomegalovirus exposure and HLA in healthy donors (dated by TCRdb to the late 2010s). Library preparation was by the immunoSEQ multiplex PCR assay. A mixture of 60 forward primers for TCR Vbeta segments and 13 reverse primers for TCR Jbeta segments was used in the multiplex PCR. TCRdb's version of the immuneACCESS table is confined to in-frame rearrangements and falls short of the full clone set. An unresolved V gene accounts for under half of the shortfall where checked; the remainder is of unknown origin. The sample contains some 61,000 clones, over 75% of them found a single time. The ten largest clonotypes hold 6.5% of the sample. The sequenced material came from PBMCs. The source is a human donor in good health.

The rearrangement joins TRBV5-1 to TRBJ1-1; D is unclear. Trimming pared 0 bases from V and 6 bases from J, leaving 12 bases between. Germline CDR1 reads SGHRS; CDR2 reads YFSETQ. The CDR3 sequence is 14 residues long. The DNA of the CDR3 is TGCGCCAGCAGCTTGGCGGGAAGGACGGCTGAAGCTTTCTTT. It encodes CASSLAGRTAEAFF.

The V and J genes are TRBV11-2 and TRBJ2-3; 7 nucleotides align to TRBD2. V trimming: 5 bases; J trimming: 4 bases; junction bases outside the gene matches: 12. The CDR3 loop spans 16 amino acids. CDR1 SGHAT and CDR2 FQNNGV come from the germline V gene. The CDR3 here is CASSRTFGGVPDTQYF. DNA for the CDR3: TGTGCCAGCAGCCGGACCTTTGGGGGGGTCCCAGATACGCAGTATTTT.

The rearrangement uses TRBV5-1 and TRBJ2-5, with 11 bases that match TRBD1. Looked up from germline, CDR1 is SGHRS and CDR2 is YFSETQ. This CDR3 contains 17 residues. V shed 3 bases, J shed 4 bases, and the junction held 11 bases outside the gene matches. CDR3 protein: CASSSGTGGLQVETQYF. The CDR3 bases are TGCGCCAGCAGCTCCGGGACAGGGGGACTTCAGGTAGAGACCCAGTACTTC.

This rearrangement joins TRBV19 to TRBJ1-6, with a possible D match to TRBD1 (6 bases). V shed 2 bases and J shed 5 bases, with 10 bases lying between them. The CDR3 spans 15 residues. Germline CDR1 and CDR2: LNHDA and SQIVND (reference sequence). CDR3 sequence: CASSIPRTDNSPLHF. CDR3 bases: TGTGCCAGTAGTATACCCCGGACAGATAATTCACCCCTCCACTTT. Supplemented by reference TRBV19 and TRBJ1-6, the full variable domain reads DGGITQSPKYLFRKEGQNVTLSCEQNLNHDAMYWYRQDPGQGLRLIYYSQIVNDFQKGDIAEGYSVSREKKESFPLTVTSAQKNPTAFYLCASSIPRTDNSPLHFGNGTRLTVT.

The chain uses TRBV7-2 and TRBJ1-6; D not certain. Germline CDR1 is SGHTA and CDR2 is FQGNSA. Trimming pared 0 bases from V and 0 bases from J, leaving 6 bases between. This CDR3 region has 16 residues. The CDR3 DNA reads as TGTGCCAGCAGCTTAGCCTCGAGCTCCTATAATTCACCCCTCCACTTT. Protein: CASSLASSSYNSPLHF. The variable domain in full, completed from reference TRBV7-2 and TRBJ1-6, reads GAGVSQSPSNKVTEKGKDVELRCDPISGHTALYWYRQSLGQGLEFLIYFQGNSAPDKSGLPSDRFSAERTGGSVSTLTIQRTQQEDSAVYLCASSLASSSYNSPLHFGNGTRLTVT.

The J gene is TRBJ1-1, the V gene TRBV21-1; TRBD1 is taken as the D call from the table, unchecked against the DNA. TRBV21-1 is a listed pseudogene. The CDR3 contains 15 residues. CDR3 region: CASSKVQKGDTEAFF. CDR3 DNA: TGTGCCAGCAGCAAAGTCCAGAAAGGGGACACTGAAGCTTTCTTT.

The chain recombines TRBV2 with TRBJ2-5; 13 bases fit TRBD2. This CDR3 region has 14 residues. The germline CDR1 and CDR2 sequences are SNHLY and FYNNEI. The junction had 3 bases not matched to a gene; V was cut back by 9 bases and J by 2 bases. The CDR3 protein is CASRGLAGQETQYF. The CDR3 region has the DNA TGTGCCAGTCGGGGACTAGCGGGACAAGAGACCCAGTACTTC.

The chain employs TRBV6-5 and TRBJ2-3; 9 bases fit TRBD2. The CDR3 loop spans 14 amino acids. In germline, CDR1 is MNHEY, CDR2 SVGAGI. The trim removed 6 bases at V and 4 bases at J, leaving 5 bases unmatched. The CDR3 loop is CASRRTSDSDTQYF. The CDR3 coding sequence is TGTGCCAGCAGACGGACTAGCGACTCAGATACGCAGTATTTT.

The chain uses TRBV11-1 and TRBJ2-5; TRBD2 agrees at 7 bases. The CDR3 is 14 amino acids. The junction had 7 bases not matched to a gene; V was cut back by 5 bases and J by 4 bases. Germline loops: CDR1 SGHAT, CDR2 FQDESV (reference sequence). CDR3 residues: CASSRGERGETQYF. DNA for the CDR3: TGTGCCAGCAGCCGCGGGGAGCGGGGAGAGACCCAGTACTTC.

The chain joins TRBV9 to TRBJ2-3; the match to TRBD2 covers 7 bases. Germline trimming cut 0 bases from V and 2 bases from J; bases unmatched to any gene: 6. Germline V gene sequence: CDR1 SGDLS, CDR2 YYNGEE. The CDR3 is made up of 16 amino acids. CDR3 DNA sequence: TGTGCCAGCAGCGTAGGGCTAGCGGTTATCACAGATACGCAGTATTTT. Protein: CASSVGLAVITDTQYF.

The gene calls are TRBV11-2 and TRBJ1-6; D unresolved. The CDR3 is made up of 15 amino acids. The germline gives CDR1 SGHAT, CDR2 FQNNGV. V was cut by 3 bases and J by 0 bases, with 6 bases left in between. CDR3 nucleotide sequence: TGTGCCAGCAGCTTTCGGGGCTCCTATAATTCACCCCTCCACTTT. Protein product: CASSFRGSYNSPLHF. Variable domain in full (rest from reference TRBV11-2 and TRBJ1-6): EAGVAQSPRYKIIEKRQSVAFWCNPISGHATLYWYQQILGQGPKLLIQFQNNGVVDDSQLPKDRFSAERLKGVDSTLKIQPAKLEDSAVYLCASSFRGSYNSPLHFGNGTRLTVT.

The chain recombines TRBV25-1 with TRBJ1-5; TRBD1 agrees at 8 bases. The J segment lost 7 bases and the V segment lost 8 bases, leaving 7 bases of the junction unmatched. Per the germline V gene, CDR1 is MGHDK and CDR2 is SYGVNS. CDR3 length equals 13 residues. The CDR3 DNA reads as TGTGCCAGCCAACAGGGGGATCGGCAGCCCCAGCATTTT. It yields the protein CASQQGDRQPQHF.

A few counts support this clone. The J gene is TRBJ1-2, the V gene TRBV10-1, with 7 bases identical to TRBD1. Germline trimming cut 4 bases from V and 3 bases from J; bases unmatched to any gene: 11. The CDR3 covers 16 residues. Germline V lookup: CDR1 WNHNN, CDR2 SYGVQD (reference sequence). The DNA of the CDR3 is TGCGCCAGCAGTGGGTCAAAAGGGGGCGCGGACTATGGCTACACCTTC. Translating gives CASSGSKGGADYGYTF.

This clone was found a few times. V gene TRBV7-9 combines with J gene TRBJ1-4; D not certain. The CDR3 loop spans 14 amino acids. V lost 3 bases and J lost 8, with 13 bases in between. Germline CDR1 is SEHNR and CDR2 is FQNEAQ (reference sequence). DNA for the CDR3: TGTGCCAGCAGCTTTGGCCAACAAATAGAAAAACTGTTTTTT. It is translated as CASSFGQQIEKLFF.

The rearrangement uses TRBV18 and TRBJ2-7, with TRBD2 matching 8 bases. This CDR3 is built from 14 residues. The junction had 7 bases not matched to a gene; V was cut back by 2 bases and J by 7 bases. The germline gives CDR1 KGHSH, CDR2 LQKENI. The chain's CDR3 is CASSPRTSLGEQYF. CDR3 bases: TGTGCCAGCTCACCAAGGACTAGCTTGGGGGAGCAGTACTTC.

The rearrangement joins TRBV6-5 to TRBJ1-1; tentatively, D is TRBD1 (5 bases). CDR1 and CDR2 (germline): MNHEY, SVGAGI. The CDR3 runs 15 residues. The V end lost 4 bases, the J end lost 1 base, and 13 bases lay between the germline ends. The CDR3 nucleotides are TGTGCCAGCAGTTTAGGTAGGGGCGCGAACACTGAAGCTTTCTTT. Its protein product is CASSLGRGANTEAFF.

CDR3 sequence: CASSRTSGTTGELFF. DNA for the CDR3: TGTGCCAGCAGCCGGACTAGCGGAACGACCGGGGAGCTGTTTTTT. This rearrangement joins TRBV6-1 to TRBJ2-2; 10 nucleotides align to TRBD2. The V gene end was trimmed by 6 bases and the J gene end by 5 bases; junction bases not matched to a gene: 6. Germline lookup yields CDR1 MNHNS and CDR2 SASEGT. The CDR3 covers 15 residues.

This clone was seen a few times. This chain links TRBV5-1 with TRBJ1-1, with D uncertain. Trimming cost V 4 bases and J 0 bases, with 13 bases left between them. Per germline, CDR1 SGHRS and CDR2 YFSETQ. The CDR3 totals 15 residues. CDR3 sequence: CASSKDGGMNTEAFF. The CDR3 region has the DNA TGCGCCAGCAGCAAGGACGGAGGGATGAACACTGAAGCTTTCTTT.

The chain is built from TRBV27 and TRBJ1-4; maybe TRBD1 (5 bases). CDR1 and CDR2 (germline): MNHEY, SMNVEV (reference sequence). This CDR3 spans 13 amino acids. V was clipped by 3 bases and J by 6 bases, with 8 bases between them. The CDR3 bases are TGTGCCAGCAGTTTTCAGGGTTATGAAAAACTGTTTTTT. Its translation: CASSFQGYEKLFF.

This clone has only a few counts. The gene calls are TRBV6-1 and TRBJ1-1, with D unclear. The CDR3 length is 14 residues. Germline CDR1 and CDR2: MNHNS and SASEGT. V lost 3 bases, J lost 1 base, and 9 bases lay in between. The CDR3 here is CASSEIFGNTEAFF. CDR3 nucleotides: TGTGCCAGCAGTGAGATTTTCGGGAACACTGAAGCTTTCTTT.

This chain connects TRBV28 to TRBJ1-6, with D tentatively TRBD1 (6 bases). The V gene lost 4 bases and the J gene lost 7 bases, with 8 bases spanning the gap. Germline V gene lookup returns CDR1 MDHEN and CDR2 SYDVKM. This CDR3 has 13 amino acids. CDR3 residues: CASSSGVNSPLHF. CDR3 bases: TGTGCCAGCAGTTCAGGGGTGAATTCACCCCTCCACTTT.

The chain links TRBV7-8 to TRBJ2-7; D is possibly TRBD1 (6 bases). V lost 4 bases to trimming and J lost 2 bases, with 12 bases between them. CDR3 size: 14 residues. Germline-derived CDR1 and CDR2 are SGHVS and FQNEAQ. The CDR3 is CASSSDRTPYEQYF. CDR3 nucleotides: TGTGCCAGCAGCTCCGACAGGACCCCCTACGAGCAGTACTTC.

This clone was counted between two and nine times. CDR3 residues: CASSETSGGADTQYF. For the CDR3, the DNA is TGTGCCAGCAGTGAAACTAGCGGGGGGGCAGATACGCAGTATTTT. The chain combines TRBV6-1 with TRBJ2-3; 13 nucleotides line up with TRBD2. Germline trimming cut 2 bases from V and 4 bases from J; bases unmatched to any gene: 0. The CDR3 totals 15 residues. CDR1 MNHNS and CDR2 SASEGT come from the germline V gene.

This clone has a single count. The chain combines TRBV4-1 with TRBJ1-3, with 9 bases lining up with TRBD1. This CDR3 has 18 amino acids. The trim removed 5 bases at V and 0 bases at J, leaving 11 bases unmatched. The V gene's germline CDR1 is MGHRA and CDR2 YSYEKL. The CDR3 reads CASSSENYRGPSGNTIYF. The CDR3 DNA reads TGCGCCAGCAGCTCAGAAAATTACAGGGGGCCCTCTGGAAACACCATATATTTT.

The V and J genes are TRBV6-1 and TRBJ2-5; TRBD2 aligns across 7 bases. CDR3 length: 15 residues. Germline loops: CDR1 MNHNS, CDR2 SASEGT. The trim removed 10 bases at V and 7 bases at J, leaving 18 bases unmatched. CDR3 loop: CANAPGLDLPGTQYF. As DNA, the CDR3 is TGTGCCAACGCCCCAGGACTAGACCTCCCCGGGACCCAGTACTTC.